Below, 5 T cell receptor beta chains from the same sample are listed, as sequenced in a study of regulatory T cells in long-lasting Graves disease. Time point described: newly diagnosed GD, antithyroid drugs for less than 3 months. With RNA extracted from PBMCs as input, the TCR library was made. For TCR beta, libraries came from iRepertoire HTBI primers and Arm-PCR of CDR3 regions. TCRdb processed the multiplex PCR reads anew with MiXCR; each CDR3 protein has one entry. The top ten hold 12% of the sample, which has 450,000 to 600,000 distinct CDR3 sequences, about 17% seen once. These same records also appear under a second study, on T cells in Graves' hyperthyroidism and ophthalmopathy.

Sample: peripheral blood mononuclear cells (PBMCs), taken at new diagnosis, from a patient treated with antithyroid drugs. Receptor source: a man between 35 and 55 years old with Graves disease.

This chain connects TRBV11-2 to TRBJ1-4; 11 bases agree with TRBD1. This CDR3 is 14 amino acids long. V shed 7 bases and J 7 bases; nucleotides not matched to a gene: 5. Germline values: CDR1 SGHAT, CDR2 FQNNGV. CDR3 loop: CASKMGQGGEKLFF. The CDR3 DNA reads as TGTGCCAGCAAGATGGGACAGGGGGGTGAAAAACTGTTTTTT.

This clonotype has only a few counts. The chain links TRBV28 to TRBJ2-7; no clear D gene. The length of the CDR3 is 14 residues. Looked up from germline, CDR1 is MDHEN and CDR2 is SYDVKM. Trimming stripped 3 bases from V and 0 bases from J, with 9 bases between. This CDR3 is CASSFPVSSYEQYF. In nucleotides, the CDR3 is TGTGCCAGCAGTTTCCCTGTTTCCTCCTACGAGCAGTACTTC.

The rearrangement uses TRBV7-6 and TRBJ2-1, with 7 nucleotides matching TRBD2. From germline, CDR1 is SGHVS and CDR2 FNYEAQ. This CDR3 comprises 16 residues. The V gene end was trimmed by 1 base and the J gene end by 4 bases; junction bases not matched to a gene: 7. CDR3 sequence: CASSLVRAGEYNEQFF. The CDR3 DNA follows: TGTGCCAGCAGCTTAGTCAGGGCGGGGGAATACAATGAGCAGTTCTTC.

In this sample, this clonotype turned up a few times. The chain uses TRBV9 and TRBJ2-6; unclear D gene. The length of the CDR3 is 15 residues. Germline CDR1 SGDLS, CDR2 YYNGEE. The V gene lost 0 bases and the J gene lost 4 bases, with 8 bases spanning the gap. CDR3 in amino acids: CASSVEGNGANVLTF. For the CDR3, the DNA is TGTGCCAGCAGCGTAGAAGGGAACGGGGCCAACGTCCTGACTTTC.

This clonotype has a count of ten or more. The V gene is TRBV20-1, the J gene TRBJ2-1; 9 bases match TRBD2. V lost 6 bases, J lost 2 bases, and 8 bases stayed unmatched. Germline lookup yields CDR1 DFQATT and CDR2 SNEGSKA (reference sequence). This CDR3 spans 15 amino acids. In DNA form, the CDR3 reads TGCAGTGCGGAGAAGTTAGCGGGAGCCTACAATGAGCAGTTCTTC. This gives the protein CSAEKLAGAYNEQFF.